This T cell receptor beta chain was recorded in a study of cytomegalovirus exposure and HLA in healthy donors. Study results and caveats: Several of the most significant clusters appeared, in a later analysis, to be linked to common viral pathogens. Most sequenced TCRs were rare (though some public TCRs occurred in many donors). Published work reported that the classifier diagnosed cytomegalovirus status with high specificity and sensitivity. Looking again later, the authors saw that most CMV-associated TCR beta chains seemed HLA-restricted.

This CDR3 comprises 9 residues. This clone was observed once. What it recognizes is unknown. The primer mix had 60 Vbeta and 13 Jbeta primers. Data came from immunoSEQ multiplex PCR; TCRdb stores just in-frame clones and leaves some out. The sample comprises under 150,000 clones, approximately 85% of which are singletons, and about 1.8% rests with the top ten. The TCR was taken from a boy younger than 18 in good health and CMV-seronegative. Material for sequencing was PBMCs. This rearrangement joins TRBV3-2 to TRBJ1-2. TRBV3-2 is noted as a pseudogene. CDR3 nucleotides: TGTGCCAGCCCCTCTGGCTACACCTTC. Amino acids: CASPSGYTF.